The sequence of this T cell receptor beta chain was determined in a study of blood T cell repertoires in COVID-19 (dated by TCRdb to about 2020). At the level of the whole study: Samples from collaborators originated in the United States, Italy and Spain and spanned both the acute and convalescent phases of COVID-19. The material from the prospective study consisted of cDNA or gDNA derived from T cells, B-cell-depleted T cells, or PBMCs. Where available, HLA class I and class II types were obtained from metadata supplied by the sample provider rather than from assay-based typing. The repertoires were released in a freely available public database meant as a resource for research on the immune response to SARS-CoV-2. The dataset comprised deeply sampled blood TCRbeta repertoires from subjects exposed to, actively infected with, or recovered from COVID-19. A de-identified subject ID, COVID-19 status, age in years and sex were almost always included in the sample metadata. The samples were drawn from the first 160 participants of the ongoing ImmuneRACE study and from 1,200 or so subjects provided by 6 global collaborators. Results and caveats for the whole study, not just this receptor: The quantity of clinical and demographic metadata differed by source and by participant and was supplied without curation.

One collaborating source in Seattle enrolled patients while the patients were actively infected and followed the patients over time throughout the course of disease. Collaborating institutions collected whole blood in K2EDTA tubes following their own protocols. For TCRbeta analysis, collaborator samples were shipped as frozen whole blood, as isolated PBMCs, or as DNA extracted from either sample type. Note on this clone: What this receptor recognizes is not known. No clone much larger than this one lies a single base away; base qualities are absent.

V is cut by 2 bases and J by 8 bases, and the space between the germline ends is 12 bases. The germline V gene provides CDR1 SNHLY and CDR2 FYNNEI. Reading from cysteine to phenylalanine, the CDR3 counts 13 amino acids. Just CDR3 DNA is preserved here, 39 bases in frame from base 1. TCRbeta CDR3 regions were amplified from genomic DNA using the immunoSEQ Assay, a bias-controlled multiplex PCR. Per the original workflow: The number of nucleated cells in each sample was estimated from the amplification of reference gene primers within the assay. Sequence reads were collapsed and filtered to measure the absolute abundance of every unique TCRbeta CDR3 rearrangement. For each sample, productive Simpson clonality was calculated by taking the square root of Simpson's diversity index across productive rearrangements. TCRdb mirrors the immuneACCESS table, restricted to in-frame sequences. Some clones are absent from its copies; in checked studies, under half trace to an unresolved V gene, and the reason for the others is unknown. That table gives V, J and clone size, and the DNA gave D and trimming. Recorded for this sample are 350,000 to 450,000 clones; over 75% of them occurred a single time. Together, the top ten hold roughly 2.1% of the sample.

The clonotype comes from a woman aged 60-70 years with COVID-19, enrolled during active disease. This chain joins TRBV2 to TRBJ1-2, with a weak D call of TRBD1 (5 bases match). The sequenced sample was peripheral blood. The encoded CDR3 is CASSEKQVPGYTF. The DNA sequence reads TGTGCCAGCAGTGAAAAACAGGTCCCGGGCTACACCTTC.